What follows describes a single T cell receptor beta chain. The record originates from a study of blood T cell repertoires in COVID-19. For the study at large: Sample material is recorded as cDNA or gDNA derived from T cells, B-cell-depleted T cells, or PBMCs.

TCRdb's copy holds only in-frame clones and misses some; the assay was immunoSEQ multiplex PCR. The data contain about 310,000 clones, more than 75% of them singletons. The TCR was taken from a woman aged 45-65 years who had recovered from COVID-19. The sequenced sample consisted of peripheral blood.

For the CDR3, the DNA is TGCGCCAGCAGCCAGGGCGCCCGACTAGCGGGAGATGAGCAGTTCTTC. Protein sequence: CASSQGARLAGDEQFF. The gene calls are TRBV4-3 and TRBJ2-1, with 12 positions matching TRBD2. Germline CDR1 reads LGHNA; CDR2 reads YSLEER. J gave up 8 bases and V 3 bases, and 8 bases lay outside the gene matches. This CDR3 has 16 residues.